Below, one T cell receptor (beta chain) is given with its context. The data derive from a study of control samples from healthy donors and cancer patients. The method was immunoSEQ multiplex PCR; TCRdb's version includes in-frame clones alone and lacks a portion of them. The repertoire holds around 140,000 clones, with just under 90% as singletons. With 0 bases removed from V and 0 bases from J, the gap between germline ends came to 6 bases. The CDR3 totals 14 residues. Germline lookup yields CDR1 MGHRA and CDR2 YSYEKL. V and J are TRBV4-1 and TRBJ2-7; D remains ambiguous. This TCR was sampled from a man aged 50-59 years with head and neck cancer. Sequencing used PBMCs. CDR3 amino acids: CASSQDAASYEQYF. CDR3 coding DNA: TGCGCCAGCAGCCAAGATGCAGCCTCCTACGAGCAGTACTTC.